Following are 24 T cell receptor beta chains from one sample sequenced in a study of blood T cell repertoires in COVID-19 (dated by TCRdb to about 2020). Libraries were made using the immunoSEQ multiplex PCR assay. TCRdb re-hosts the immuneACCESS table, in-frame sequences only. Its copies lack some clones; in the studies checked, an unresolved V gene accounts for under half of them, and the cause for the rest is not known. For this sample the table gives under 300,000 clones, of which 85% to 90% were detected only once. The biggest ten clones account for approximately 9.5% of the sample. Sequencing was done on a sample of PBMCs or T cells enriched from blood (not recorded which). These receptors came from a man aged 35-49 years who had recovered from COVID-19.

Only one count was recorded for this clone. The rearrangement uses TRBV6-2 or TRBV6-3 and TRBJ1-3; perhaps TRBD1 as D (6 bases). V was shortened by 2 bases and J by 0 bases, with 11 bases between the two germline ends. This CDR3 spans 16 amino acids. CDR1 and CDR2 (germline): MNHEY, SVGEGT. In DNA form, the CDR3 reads TGTGCCAGCAGTTACGCAACAGGGCACTCTGGAAACACCATATATTTT. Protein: CASSYATGHSGNTIYF.

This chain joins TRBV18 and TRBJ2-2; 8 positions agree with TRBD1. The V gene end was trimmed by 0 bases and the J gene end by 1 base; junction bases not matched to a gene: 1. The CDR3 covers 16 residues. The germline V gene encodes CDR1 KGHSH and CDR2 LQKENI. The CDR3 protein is CASSPPGTGNTGELFF. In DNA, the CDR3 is TGTGCCAGCTCACCACCCGGGACAGGGAACACCGGGGAGCTGTTTTTT.

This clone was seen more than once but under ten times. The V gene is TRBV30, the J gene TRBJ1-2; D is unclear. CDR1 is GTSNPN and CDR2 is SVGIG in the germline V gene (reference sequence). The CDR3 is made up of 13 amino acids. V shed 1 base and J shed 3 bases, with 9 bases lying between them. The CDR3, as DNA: TGTGCCTGGAGTGCTCCTATGGACTATGGCTACACCTTC. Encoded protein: CAWSAPMDYGYTF.

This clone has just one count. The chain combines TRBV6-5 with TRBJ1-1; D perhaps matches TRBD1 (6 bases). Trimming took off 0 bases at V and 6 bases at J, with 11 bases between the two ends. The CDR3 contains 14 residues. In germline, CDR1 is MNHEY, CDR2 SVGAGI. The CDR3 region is CASSYSQGGAEAFF. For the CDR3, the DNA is TGTGCCAGCAGTTACTCACAGGGTGGCGCTGAAGCTTTCTTT.

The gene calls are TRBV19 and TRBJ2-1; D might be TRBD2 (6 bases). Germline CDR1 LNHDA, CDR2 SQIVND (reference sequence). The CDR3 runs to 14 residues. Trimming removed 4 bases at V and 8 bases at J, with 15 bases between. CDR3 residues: CASSNRELVHEQFF. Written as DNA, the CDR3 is TGTGCCAGTAGTAACCGGGAGTTGGTGCATGAGCAGTTCTTC.

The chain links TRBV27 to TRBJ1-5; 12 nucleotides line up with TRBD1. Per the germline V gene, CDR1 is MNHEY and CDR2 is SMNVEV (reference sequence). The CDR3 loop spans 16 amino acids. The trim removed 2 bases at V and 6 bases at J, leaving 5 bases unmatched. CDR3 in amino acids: CASSLTGQGAGQPQHF. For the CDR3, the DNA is TGTGCCAGCAGTTTAACGGGACAGGGGGCGGGTCAGCCCCAGCATTTT.

The CDR3 bases are TGTGCCACCAGCGTTAGCGGGGAGTCCTACAATGAGCAGTTCTTC. Protein product: CATSVSGESYNEQFF. The genes are TRBV15 and TRBJ2-1; 8 nucleotides align to TRBD2. In germline, CDR1 is LNHNV, CDR2 YYDKDF (reference sequence). This CDR3 is built from 15 residues. V shed 5 bases and J 1 base; nucleotides not matched to a gene: 4.

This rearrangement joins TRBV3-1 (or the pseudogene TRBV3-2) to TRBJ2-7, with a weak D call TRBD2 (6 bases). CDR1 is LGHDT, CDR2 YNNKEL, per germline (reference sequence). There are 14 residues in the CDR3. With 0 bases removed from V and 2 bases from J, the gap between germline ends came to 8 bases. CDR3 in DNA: TGTGCCAGCAGCCAAGATACGGGGGCCTACGAGCAGTACTTC. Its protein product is CASSQDTGAYEQYF.

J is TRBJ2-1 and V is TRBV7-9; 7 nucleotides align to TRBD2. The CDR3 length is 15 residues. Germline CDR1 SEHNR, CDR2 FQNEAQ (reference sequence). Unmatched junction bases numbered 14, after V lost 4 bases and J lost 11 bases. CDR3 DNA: TGTGCCAGCAGCTCCCGTCTCGGTTTAGCGGGTCAGCAGTTCTTC. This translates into CASSSRLGLAGQQFF. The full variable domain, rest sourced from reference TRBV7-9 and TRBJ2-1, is DTGVSQNPRHKITKRGQNVTFRCDPISEHNRLYWYRQTLGQGPEFLTYFQNEAQLEKSRLLSDRFSAERPKGSFSTLEIQRTEQGDSAMYLCASSSRLGLAGQQFFGPGTRLTVL.

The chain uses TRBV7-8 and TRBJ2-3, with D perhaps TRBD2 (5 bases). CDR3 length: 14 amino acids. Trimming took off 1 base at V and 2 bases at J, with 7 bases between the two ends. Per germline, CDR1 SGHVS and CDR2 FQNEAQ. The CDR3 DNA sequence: TGTGCCAGCAGCTTAGATCTAGCCACAGATACGCAGTATTTT. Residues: CASSLDLATDTQYF.

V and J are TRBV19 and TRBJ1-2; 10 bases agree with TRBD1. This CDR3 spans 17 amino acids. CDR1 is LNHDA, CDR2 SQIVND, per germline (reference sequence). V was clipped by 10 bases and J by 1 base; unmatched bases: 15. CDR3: CATLDRGLRGNNYGYTF. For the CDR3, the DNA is TGTGCCACCTTAGACAGGGGGCTTCGAGGAAATAACTATGGCTACACCTTC.

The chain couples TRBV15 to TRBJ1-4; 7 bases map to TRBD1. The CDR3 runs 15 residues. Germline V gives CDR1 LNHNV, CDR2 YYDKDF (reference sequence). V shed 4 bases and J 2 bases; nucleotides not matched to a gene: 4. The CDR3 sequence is CATSTLGGTNEKLFF. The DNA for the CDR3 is TGTGCCACCAGCACATTAGGGGGCACTAATGAAAAACTGTTTTTT.

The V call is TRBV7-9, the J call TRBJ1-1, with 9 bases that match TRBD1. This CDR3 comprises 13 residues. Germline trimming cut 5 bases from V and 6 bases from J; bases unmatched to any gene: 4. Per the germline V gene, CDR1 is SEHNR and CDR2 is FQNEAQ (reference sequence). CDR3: CASSADRGAEAFF. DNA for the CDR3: TGTGCCAGCAGCGCCGACAGGGGGGCTGAAGCTTTCTTT.

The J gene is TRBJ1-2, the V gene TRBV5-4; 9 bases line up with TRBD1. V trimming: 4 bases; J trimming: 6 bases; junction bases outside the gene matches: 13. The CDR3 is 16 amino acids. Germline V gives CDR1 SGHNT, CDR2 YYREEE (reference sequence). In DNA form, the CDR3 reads TGTGCCAGCAGCCCAACCCTCCCAGGACAGGGGCATGGCTACACCTTC. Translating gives CASSPTLPGQGHGYTF.

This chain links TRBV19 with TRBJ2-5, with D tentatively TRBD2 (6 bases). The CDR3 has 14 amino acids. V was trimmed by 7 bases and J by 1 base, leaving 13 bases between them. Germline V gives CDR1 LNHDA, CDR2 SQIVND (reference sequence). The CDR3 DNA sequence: TGTGCCAGTACTCGAGCCGGGAGCCAAGAGACCCAGTACTTC. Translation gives CASTRAGSQETQYF.

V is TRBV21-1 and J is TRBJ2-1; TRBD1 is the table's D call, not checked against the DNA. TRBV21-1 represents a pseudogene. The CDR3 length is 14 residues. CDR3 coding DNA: TGTGCCAGCAGCAAAGAGGACAGAAAAAATGAGCAGTTCTTC. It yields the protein CASSKEDRKNEQFF.

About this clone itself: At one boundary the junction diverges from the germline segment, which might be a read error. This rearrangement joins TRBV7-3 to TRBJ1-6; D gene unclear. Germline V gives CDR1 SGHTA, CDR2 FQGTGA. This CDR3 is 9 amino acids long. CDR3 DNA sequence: TGTGCCAGCAGCTTAAGAGTCGAATTT. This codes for CASSLRVEF.

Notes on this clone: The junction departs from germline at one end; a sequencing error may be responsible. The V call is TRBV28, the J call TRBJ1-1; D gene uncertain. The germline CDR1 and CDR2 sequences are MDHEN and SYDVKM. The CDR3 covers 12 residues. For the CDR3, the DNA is TGTGCCAGCAGTTCCATCGGGAGATACTTGTTTTTC. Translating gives CASSSIGRYLFF.

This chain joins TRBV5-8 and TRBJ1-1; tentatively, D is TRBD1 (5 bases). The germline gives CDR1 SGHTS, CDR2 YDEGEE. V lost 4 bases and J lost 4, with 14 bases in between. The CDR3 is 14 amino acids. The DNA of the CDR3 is TGTGCCAGCAGCAGAAGGGGCGCGAGCACTGAAGCTTTCTTT. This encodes CASSRRGASTEAFF.

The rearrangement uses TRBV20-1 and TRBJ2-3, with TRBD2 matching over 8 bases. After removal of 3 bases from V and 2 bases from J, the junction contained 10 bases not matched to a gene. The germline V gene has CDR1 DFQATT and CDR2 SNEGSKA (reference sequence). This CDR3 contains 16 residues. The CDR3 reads CSASSPGGAFTDTQYF. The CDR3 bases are TGCAGTGCTAGTAGCCCCGGGGGGGCATTCACAGATACGCAGTATTTT.

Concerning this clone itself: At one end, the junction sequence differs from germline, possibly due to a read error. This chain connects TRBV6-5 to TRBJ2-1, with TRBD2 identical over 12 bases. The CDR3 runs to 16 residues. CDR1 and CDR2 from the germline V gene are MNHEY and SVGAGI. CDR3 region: CASSYSPLAGGNVQFF. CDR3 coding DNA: TGTGCCAGCAGTTACTCCCCCCTAGCGGGGGGGAATGTGCAGTTCTTC.

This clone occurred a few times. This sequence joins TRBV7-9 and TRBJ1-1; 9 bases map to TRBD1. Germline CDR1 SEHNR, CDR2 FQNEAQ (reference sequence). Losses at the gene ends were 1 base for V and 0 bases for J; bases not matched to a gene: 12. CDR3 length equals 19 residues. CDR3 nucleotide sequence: TGTGCCAGCAGCTTAGGTACAGGACAGGGGACTTCCATGAACACTGAAGCTTTCTTT. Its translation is CASSLGTGQGTSMNTEAFF.

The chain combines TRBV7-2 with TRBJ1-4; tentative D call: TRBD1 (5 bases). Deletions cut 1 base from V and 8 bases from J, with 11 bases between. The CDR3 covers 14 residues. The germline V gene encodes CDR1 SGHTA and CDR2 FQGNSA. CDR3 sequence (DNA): TGTGCCAGCAGCTTAGATGGGGGAGGGGAAAAACTGTTTTTT. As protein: CASSLDGGGEKLFF.

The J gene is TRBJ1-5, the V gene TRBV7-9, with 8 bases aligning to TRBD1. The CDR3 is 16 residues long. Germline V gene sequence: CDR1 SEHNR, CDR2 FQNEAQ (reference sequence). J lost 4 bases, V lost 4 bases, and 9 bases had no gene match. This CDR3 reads CASSSRTGNINQPQHF. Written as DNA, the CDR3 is TGTGCCAGCAGCTCCCGGACAGGGAATATTAATCAGCCCCAGCATTTT.